This passage covers 19 T cell receptor beta chains from one sample sequenced in a study of cytomegalovirus exposure and HLA in healthy donors. Vbeta (60) and Jbeta (13) primers were used in the PCR. The protocol was immunoSEQ multiplex PCR, while the TCRdb copy is restricted to in-frame clones and leaves out a portion. Among roughly 150,000 clones listed, approximately 70% were seen once. Input material: PBMCs. The source is a woman aged 60-75 years in good health and CMV-seropositive.

The J gene is TRBJ2-3, the V gene TRBV2; maybe TRBD1 (5 bases). The CDR3 covers 15 residues. In germline, CDR1 is SNHLY, CDR2 FYNNEI. Trimming took 3 bases from V and 3 from J, leaving 13 bases between them. DNA of the CDR3: TGTGCCAGCAGTGATCAGGGTATCTCAACAGATACGCAGTATTTT. It encodes CASSDQGISTDTQYF.

The chain combines TRBV5-6 with TRBJ2-1; 7 bases match TRBD1. This CDR3 comprises 12 residues. Germline V gene data show CDR1 as SGHDT and CDR2 as YYEEEE. J gave up 13 bases and V 0 bases, and 4 bases lay outside the gene matches. The CDR3 here is CASSLATGIQFF. In nucleotides, the CDR3 is TGTGCCAGCAGCTTGGCGACAGGGATACAGTTCTTC.

The chain employs TRBV15 and TRBJ1-4; D gene ambiguous. Germline V lookup: CDR1 LNHNV, CDR2 YYDKDF (reference sequence). The CDR3 has 11 amino acids. Trimming pared 8 bases from V and 8 bases from J, leaving 9 bases between. The CDR3 DNA follows: TGTGCCACCTCAGGTGGGGAAAAACTGTTTTTT. Translating gives CATSGGEKLFF.

This clone has just one count. The CDR3 is CAWRGGARGYGYTF. The CDR3 DNA follows: TGTGCCTGGAGGGGGGGGGCCAGGGGTTATGGCTACACCTTC. The J gene is TRBJ1-2, the V gene TRBV30; the D gene is possibly TRBD1 (6 bases). CDR1 is GTSNPN, CDR2 SVGIG, per germline (reference sequence). The CDR3 sequence is 14 residues long. V lost 3 bases to trimming and J lost 5 bases, with 16 bases between them. Together with reference TRBV30 and TRBJ1-2, the CDR3 gives the full variable domain: SQTIHQWPATLVQPVGSPLSLECTVEGTSNPNLYWYRQAAGRGLQLLFYSVGIGQISSEVPQNLSASRPQDRQFILSSKKLLLSDSGFYLCAWRGGARGYGYTFGSGTRLTVV.

About this clone: A read error may produce the germline difference seen at one junction end. Other DNA sequences in the same sample also yield this CDR3. The DNA of the CDR3 is TGCGCCAGCAGCTCGGGATCCATGAACACTGAGGCTTTCTTT. Its protein is CASSSGSMNTEAFF. The chain uses TRBV5-1 and TRBJ1-1, with unresolved D. The CDR3 runs to 14 residues. Per the germline V gene, CDR1 is SGHRS and CDR2 is YFSETQ.

The chain has TRBV2 and TRBJ2-7, with 7 bases identical to TRBD1. The CDR3 has 13 residues. V lost 6 bases, J lost 3 bases, and 5 bases stayed unmatched. Germline V lookup: CDR1 SNHLY, CDR2 FYNNEI. The CDR3 DNA sequence: TGTGCCAGCAGCAGGGACAGTAGCTACGAGCAGTACTTC. Its protein product is CASSRDSSYEQYF. Complete variable domain (other parts from reference TRBV2 and TRBJ2-7): EPEVTQTPSHQVTQMGQEVILRCVPISNHLYFYWYRQILGQKVEFLVSFYNNEISEKSEIFDDQFSVERPDGSNFTLKIRSTKLEDSAMYFCASSRDSSYEQYFGPGTRLTVT.

The chain joins TRBV25-1 to TRBJ2-7; perhaps TRBD1 as D (6 bases). Trimming shortened V by 2 bases and J by 3 bases, and 14 bases separated the two germline ends. Germline-derived CDR1 and CDR2 are MGHDK and SYGVNS. CDR3 length equals 15 residues. The CDR3 DNA is TGTGCCAGCAGTGAAACGGCAGGGGTTTACTACGAGCAGTACTTC. It codes for CASSETAGVYYEQYF.

V usage is TRBV9 and J usage is TRBJ2-5; D not certain. There are 13 residues in the CDR3. Per germline, CDR1 SGDLS and CDR2 YYNGEE. Deletions cut 0 bases from V and 5 bases from J, with 8 bases between. CDR3 loop: CASSVAPPETQYF. CDR3 DNA: TGTGCCAGCAGCGTAGCTCCCCCCGAGACCCAGTACTTC.

In its sample, this clone was seen a few times. The chain employs TRBV6-1 and TRBJ1-3; 8 positions match TRBD1. V lost 3 bases, J lost 2 bases, and 3 bases stayed unmatched. The length of the CDR3 is 15 residues. Germline loops: CDR1 MNHNS, CDR2 SASEGT. Here the CDR3 DNA reads TGTGCCAGCAGTGACAGGGGGCTGACTGGAAACACCATATATTTT. Protein product: CASSDRGLTGNTIYF.

This rearrangement joins TRBV5-4 to TRBJ2-3; TRBD1 might be the D (7 bases). Trimming cost V 4 bases and J 3 bases, with 15 bases left between them. Germline V gene lookup returns CDR1 SGHNT and CDR2 YYREEE (reference sequence). This CDR3 is 15 amino acids long. In DNA, the CDR3 is TGTGCCAGCAGCCCAGGGGGGAGTTCGACAGATACGCAGTATTTT. This codes for CASSPGGSSTDTQYF.

This clone was detected once. The chain combines TRBV5-4 with TRBJ2-1; 10 nucleotides match TRBD2. CDR1 SGHNT and CDR2 YYREEE come from the germline V gene (reference sequence). The CDR3 runs 14 residues. V dropped 0 bases and J dropped 9; count of bases not matched to a gene: 3. The CDR3, as DNA: TGTGCCAGCAGCTTGGTAGCGGGAGGAATTGAGCAGTTCTTC. Its protein is CASSLVAGGIEQFF.

The chain employs TRBV6-1 and TRBJ1-5; 8 bases are shared with TRBD1. In germline, CDR1 is MNHNS, CDR2 SASEGT. The CDR3 length is 15 residues. Trimming at V came to 4 bases and at J to 3 bases, leaving 5 bases not matched to a gene. DNA of the CDR3: TGTGCCAGCAGTGTTCAGGGGGCGACCAATCAGCCCCAGCATTTT. Translation gives CASSVQGATNQPQHF.

This sequence joins TRBV6-1 and TRBJ1-5; D is unclear. V dropped 5 bases and J dropped 7 bases, with 9 bases sitting between them. CDR1 MNHNS and CDR2 SASEGT come from the germline V gene. The CDR3 extends over 12 amino acids. As DNA, the CDR3 is TGTGCCAGCAGTTCCGCGCGGCAGCCCCAGCATTTT. Translated, it gives CASSSARQPQHF.

V usage is TRBV6-5 and J usage is TRBJ2-7; 8 bases align to TRBD2. The V gene's germline CDR1 is MNHEY and CDR2 SVGAGI. The trim removed 6 bases at V and 4 bases at J, leaving 5 bases unmatched. This CDR3 contains 13 residues. The CDR3 DNA is TGTGCCAGCAGCCCGGGACTAGAATACGAGCAGTACTTC. It translates to CASSPGLEYEQYF.

The rearrangement links TRBV6-1 to TRBJ1-1; 9 nucleotides match TRBD1. Germline V gives CDR1 MNHNS, CDR2 SASEGT. The CDR3 has 15 residues. Trimming took 7 bases from V and 0 from J; bases not matched to a gene: 6. The CDR3 sequence: CASIRTGALNTEAFF. CDR3 in DNA: TGTGCCAGCATTAGGACAGGGGCCTTGAACACTGAAGCTTTCTTT.

The chain joins TRBV7-9 to TRBJ2-4, with 7 bases matching TRBD2. Germline loops: CDR1 SEHNR, CDR2 FQNEAQ (reference sequence). This CDR3 is built from 14 residues. Trimming removed 4 bases from V and 8 bases from J; junction bases left unmatched: 8. This chain's CDR3 is CASSSDTAGHIQYF. The CDR3 nucleotides read TGTGCCAGCAGCTCGGACACAGCGGGGCACATTCAGTACTTC.

The chain is built from TRBV27 and TRBJ2-3, with 7 bases identical to TRBD1. Germline V CDR1 and CDR2: MNHEY, SMNVEV (reference sequence). V was clipped by 5 bases and J by 2 bases; unmatched bases: 7. This CDR3 comprises 15 residues. As DNA, the CDR3 is TGTGCCAGCAGTCTCCGGGACAGAGTCACAGATACGCAGTATTTT. This sequence encodes CASSLRDRVTDTQYF.

The chain recombines TRBV27 with TRBJ2-5, with 12 bases matching TRBD2. The V gene end was trimmed by 0 bases and the J gene end by 6 bases; junction bases not matched to a gene: 8. This CDR3 is built from 17 residues. Per the germline V gene, CDR1 is MNHEY and CDR2 is SMNVEV (reference sequence). The CDR3 spells CASSLSTSGSVRKTQYF. As DNA, the CDR3 is TGTGCCAGCAGTTTATCGACTAGCGGGAGTGTTCGAAAGACCCAGTACTTC.

V is TRBV6-1 and J is TRBJ2-1; D is unclear. Germline V gives CDR1 MNHNS, CDR2 SASEGT. The CDR3 consists of 14 residues. V lost 6 bases to trimming and J lost 1 base, with 10 bases between them. In DNA form, the CDR3 reads TGTGCCAGCAGGACAAGTCCGTCCTACAATGAGCAGTTCTTC. This codes for CASRTSPSYNEQFF.